These 27 T cell receptor beta chains share one sample of origin, sequenced in a study of T-cell memory formation after mild COVID-19. TCRdb re-called the 5' RACE reads with MiXCR, one entry per CDR3 protein. In the table there are 360,000 or so distinct CDR3 sequences, around 28% of which are singletons. Sequencing was performed on PBMCs or a T cell subset sorted from them (not recorded which). These receptors all come from an adult woman who had mild COVID-19 (a few samples of this study predate the infection). Cell type and time point are not known.

V gene TRBV19 combines with J gene TRBJ1-1, with D uncertain. This CDR3 comprises 17 residues. Germline lookup yields CDR1 LNHDA and CDR2 SQIVND (reference sequence). V gave up 1 base and J gave up 4 bases, with 19 bases separating them. This CDR3 is CASSIGRGRPIFTEAFF. In nucleotides, the CDR3 is TGTGCCAGTAGTATAGGACGCGGGCGGCCCATCTTCACTGAAGCTTTCTTT.

This clonotype was counted a few times. The chain carries TRBV6-1 and TRBJ1-5, with 9 bases lining up with TRBD1. Germline CDR1 and CDR2: MNHNS and SASEGT. The CDR3 is 15 residues long. Losses at the gene ends were 1 base for V and 7 bases for J; bases not matched to a gene: 5. The CDR3 bases are TGTGCCAGCAGTGAAGGGACAGGGGTGGCGCAGCCCCAGCATTTT. As protein: CASSEGTGVAQPQHF.

The gene calls are TRBV6-5 and TRBJ1-1, with D possibly matching TRBD1 (5 bases). Trimming removed 6 bases from V and 10 bases from J, with 15 bases in between. The V gene's germline CDR1 is MNHEY and CDR2 SVGAGI. The CDR3 totals 12 residues. CDR3 DNA: TGTGCCAGCAGGTCGGGGGAAAACGGAGCTTTCTTT. Protein: CASRSGENGAFF.

V and J are TRBV25-1 and TRBJ2-5, with 7 positions matching TRBD1. Germline trimming cut 3 bases from V and 3 bases from J; bases unmatched to any gene: 7. The CDR3 is made up of 15 amino acids. From germline, CDR1 is MGHDK and CDR2 SYGVNS. CDR3: CASSDLGTVKETQYF. In DNA, the CDR3 is TGTGCCAGCAGTGACTTAGGGACAGTAAAAGAGACCCAGTACTTC.

This clonotype was seen a few times. The chain has TRBV7-2 and TRBJ1-3; unclear D gene. Trimming cost V 5 bases and J 1 base, with 15 bases left between them. This CDR3 spans 16 amino acids. The germline gives CDR1 SGHTA, CDR2 FQGNSA. For the CDR3, the DNA is TGTGCCAGCAGCCTCCTGAGAAGGAAGTCTGGAAACACCATATATTTT. Translated, it gives CASSLLRRKSGNTIYF.

The genes are TRBV20-1 and TRBJ1-3, with D perhaps matching TRBD1 (5 bases). V gave up 1 base and J gave up 4 bases, with 14 bases separating them. Germline CDR1 reads DFQATT; CDR2 reads SNEGSKA (reference sequence). The CDR3 is made up of 15 amino acids. This chain's CDR3 is CSARGVREWGNTIYF. The DNA for the CDR3 is TGCAGTGCTAGAGGAGTCAGGGAATGGGGAAACACCATATATTTT.

The chain carries TRBV20-1 and TRBJ2-1; 8 bases agree with TRBD2. V was pared by 2 bases and J by 7 bases, with 7 bases of the junction left unmatched. This CDR3 is built from 14 residues. From germline, CDR1 is DFQATT and CDR2 SNEGSKA (reference sequence). CDR3 residues: CSARFGGGPNEQFF. As DNA, the CDR3 is TGCAGTGCTAGATTCGGCGGGGGGCCTAATGAGCAGTTCTTC.

The chain recombines TRBV6-2 or TRBV6-3 with TRBJ1-5, with D uncertain. The germline V and J ends were trimmed by 5 bases and 6 bases, with 14 bases remaining between them. This CDR3 comprises 14 residues. Per germline, CDR1 MNHEY and CDR2 SVGEGT. This CDR3 reads CASSDPGLAQPQHF. The CDR3 DNA reads as TGTGCCAGCAGTGATCCGGGGTTGGCTCAGCCCCAGCATTTT.

This clonotype was observed a single time. V usage is TRBV11-2 and J usage is TRBJ2-1, with 12 bases fitting TRBD2. Germline-derived CDR1 and CDR2 are SGHAT and FQNNGV. J gave up 4 bases and V 1 base, and 8 bases lay outside the gene matches. The CDR3 runs 18 residues. CDR3 region: CASSLGGPSGRAYNEQFF. The CDR3 DNA is TGTGCCAGCAGCTTAGGGGGGCCTAGCGGGAGGGCTTACAATGAGCAGTTCTTC.

This clonotype was seen more than once but under ten times. This rearrangement joins TRBV18 to TRBJ2-7, with D possibly matching TRBD2 (8 bases). The CDR3 length is 15 residues. The V end was cut by 0 bases, the J end by 6 bases, with 15 bases between. Germline CDR1 is KGHSH and CDR2 is LQKENI. DNA of the CDR3: TGTGCCAGCTCACCACCCGGGAGGGGGCGCGTCGAGCAGTACTTC. It yields the protein CASSPPGRGRVEQYF. Filled out from reference TRBV18 and TRBJ2-7, the complete variable domain reads NAGVMQNPRHLVRRRGQEARLRCSPMKGHSHVYWYRQLPEEGLKFMVYLQKENIIDESGMPKERFSAEFPKEGPSILRIQQVVRGDSAAYFCASSPPGRGRVEQYFGPGTRLTVT.

The chain has TRBV5-5 and TRBJ2-7; D may be TRBD1 or TRBD2 (6 bases each). Germline assignment: CDR1 SGHKS and CDR2 YYEKEE (reference sequence). The CDR3 is 16 residues long. The ends were cut back, 5 bases at V and 1 base at J, with 19 bases in the middle. The CDR3 here is CASRVAVGALSYEQYF. The CDR3 coding sequence is TGTGCCAGCAGGGTAGCGGTGGGGGCCTTGTCCTACGAGCAGTACTTC.

For this clonotype: The junction shows a germline mismatch at one end, possibly a read error. The V and J genes are TRBV15 and TRBJ1-6; 8 bases match TRBD1. CDR1 is LNHNV and CDR2 is YYDKDF in the germline V gene (reference sequence). This CDR3 contains 11 residues. The CDR3 nucleotides are TGTGCCACCAGCGATCAGGACAGGGTGTACTTT. Protein sequence: CATSDQDRVYF. Variable domain in full (rest from reference TRBV15 and TRBJ1-6): DAMVIQNPRYQVTQFGKPVTLSCSQTLNHNVMYWYQQKSSQAPKLLFHYYDKDFNNEADTPDNFQSRRPNTSFCFLDIRSPGLGDTAMYLCATSDQDRVYFGNGTRLTVT.

This clonotype was seen a handful of times. The chain couples TRBV24-1 to TRBJ2-1; D may correspond to TRBD1 or TRBD2 (5 bases each). The CDR3 totals 15 residues. Germline V gives CDR1 KGHDR, CDR2 SFDVKD. Trimming cost V 3 bases and J 5 bases, with 13 bases left between them. This CDR3 reads CATSDTGTDNNEQFF. CDR3 in DNA: TGTGCCACCAGTGATACCGGGACGGACAACAATGAGCAGTTCTTC.

This clonotype appeared a few times. The chain couples TRBV24-1 to TRBJ2-3, with 7 bases fitting TRBD2. The CDR3 is 12 amino acids. Germline V gives CDR1 KGHDR, CDR2 SFDVKD. The junction had 2 bases not matched to a gene; V was cut back by 6 bases and J by 6 bases. The CDR3 DNA follows: TGTGCCACCAGTACCGGGGGGGATACGCAGTATTTT. Encoded protein: CATSTGGDTQYF.

The gene calls are TRBV5-1 and TRBJ2-7; weak D call: TRBD1 (6 bases). The CDR3 contains 14 residues. V lost 2 bases and J lost 3, with 12 bases in between. Germline V lookup: CDR1 SGHRS, CDR2 YFSETQ. The CDR3 DNA is TGCGCCAGCAGCTTAGGGGGTGACTACTACGAGCAGTACTTC. Translation: CASSLGGDYYEQYF.

The chain has TRBV6-5 and TRBJ2-3; weak D call: TRBD1 (5 bases). This CDR3 comprises 13 residues. The germline V gene has CDR1 MNHEY and CDR2 SVGAGI. V was clipped by 3 bases and J by 5 bases, with 9 bases between them. CDR3 residues: CASSYLGRDTQYF. CDR3 bases: TGTGCCAGCAGTTATCTGGGGCGAGATACGCAGTATTTT.

The rearrangement uses TRBV28 and TRBJ2-3; D is uncertain. V dropped 4 bases and J dropped 2 bases, with 7 bases sitting between them. Germline V gene sequence: CDR1 MDHEN, CDR2 SYDVKM. The CDR3 runs to 13 residues. CDR3 in amino acids: CASSSRNTDTQYF. Here the CDR3 DNA reads TGTGCCAGCAGTTCTCGCAACACAGATACGCAGTATTTT. The variable domain in full, with the rest retrieved from reference TRBV28 and TRBJ2-3, is DVKVTQSSRYLVKRTGEKVFLECVQDMDHENMFWYRQDPGLGLRLIYFSYDVKMKEKGDIPEGYSVSREKKERFSLILESASTNQTSMYLCASSSRNTDTQYFGPGTRLTVL.

The CDR3 loop is CSANPREEARPDTQYF. CDR3 nucleotides: TGCAGTGCTAACCCGCGAGAAGAAGCGAGGCCAGATACGCAGTATTTT. The genes are TRBV20-1 and TRBJ2-3; D is undetermined. The V gene lost 4 bases and the J gene lost 4 bases, with 21 bases spanning the gap. Germline assignment: CDR1 DFQATT and CDR2 SNEGSKA (reference sequence). CDR3 length: 16 residues.

This sequence joins TRBV2 and TRBJ2-3; D remains unclear. Trimming left V 1 base short and J 6 bases short, with 11 bases between. Germline CDR1 reads SNHLY; CDR2 reads FYNNEI. CDR3 length equals 14 residues. CDR3 protein: CASSEVGASDTQYF. The CDR3 DNA sequence: TGTGCCAGCAGTGAAGTTGGAGCATCGGATACGCAGTATTTT.

The chain is built from TRBV20-1 and TRBJ1-1, with 11 bases fitting TRBD1. CDR1 DFQATT and CDR2 SNEGSKA come from the germline V gene (reference sequence). The CDR3 is 14 residues long. The V and J ends lost 5 bases and 5 bases, in that order; junction bases with no gene match: 7. The CDR3 region is CSAPRTGGFTEAFF. The CDR3 bases are TGCAGTGCTCCGAGGACAGGGGGCTTTACTGAAGCTTTCTTT.

There are a few counts of this clonotype. The rearrangement uses TRBV20-1 and TRBJ2-3; 9 nucleotides match TRBD2. CDR3 length equals 15 residues. The germline gives CDR1 DFQATT, CDR2 SNEGSKA (reference sequence). V gave up 5 bases and J gave up 2 bases; unmatched junction bases: 8. The CDR3 nucleotides are TGCAGTGCTGGACCGACTAGCGGCTACACAGATACGCAGTATTTT. It is translated as CSAGPTSGYTDTQYF.

This chain joins TRBV29-1 and TRBJ2-4; D may be TRBD2 (6 bases). V was clipped by 6 bases and J by 1 base, with 13 bases between them. CDR1 is SQVTM and CDR2 is ANQGSEA in the germline V gene. The CDR3 is 14 amino acids. CDR3 DNA: TGCAGCGTGACTAGTTTGGGGGCCAAAAACATTCAGTACTTC. Translated, it gives CSVTSLGAKNIQYF. The entire variable domain, with the rest obtained from reference TRBV29-1 and TRBJ2-4, is as follows: SAVISQKPSRDICQRGTSLTIQCQVDSQVTMMFWYRQQPGQSLTLIATANQGSEATYESGFVIDKFPISRPNLTFSTLTVSNMSPEDSSIYLCSVTSLGAKNIQYFGAGTRLSVL.

In this sample, this clonotype turned up many times. This chain links TRBV5-4 with TRBJ2-3; D is unresolved. From germline, CDR1 is SGHNT and CDR2 YYREEE (reference sequence). Between the trimmed V and J ends, which lost 0 bases and 0 bases, there was a span of 8 bases. This CDR3 comprises 15 residues. CDR3 amino acids: CASSLGRGSTDTQYF. As DNA, the CDR3 is TGTGCCAGCAGCTTGGGGCGAGGCAGCACAGATACGCAGTATTTT.

This clonotype has more than one count but fewer than ten. The chain links TRBV18 to TRBJ1-1; a weak D match, TRBD1 (6 bases). This CDR3 spans 12 amino acids. Germline V lookup: CDR1 KGHSH, CDR2 LQKENI. Trimming shortened V by 6 bases and J by 7 bases, and 12 bases separated the two germline ends. For the CDR3, the DNA is TGTGCCAGCTCGCCTGTACAGGGTGAAGCTTTCTTT. It specifies CASSPVQGEAFF.

This clonotype was counted between two and nine times. The chain joins TRBV24-1 to TRBJ2-1; TRBD1 matches 7 bases. Trimming took 7 bases from V and 6 from J; bases not matched to a gene: 8. Germline V gene lookup returns CDR1 KGHDR and CDR2 SFDVKD. This CDR3 region has 14 residues. CDR3 DNA sequence: TGTGCCACCAGCCGGACAGGCGTCCCCAATGAGCAGTTCTTC. Translated, it gives CATSRTGVPNEQFF.

This clonotype has more than one count but fewer than ten. This chain joins TRBV6-6 and TRBJ2-3, with TRBD2 identical over 13 bases. The CDR3 spans 16 residues. Germline-derived CDR1 and CDR2 are MNHNY and SVGAGI (reference sequence). Trimming at V came to 0 bases and at J to 6 bases, leaving 3 bases not matched to a gene. Here the CDR3 reads CASSYSLAGGPDTQYF. The CDR3 nucleotides are TGTGCCAGCAGTTACTCACTAGCGGGAGGGCCCGATACGCAGTATTTT.

The rearrangement uses TRBV5-1 and TRBJ1-3; TRBD1 might be the D (6 bases). The CDR3 has 15 amino acids. CDR1 is SGHRS and CDR2 is YFSETQ in the germline V gene. The germline V and J ends were trimmed by 0 bases and 2 bases, with 9 bases remaining between them. CDR3 DNA: TGCGCCAGCAGCTTGGCAGGGGAGACTGGAAACACCATATATTTT. Encoded protein: CASSLAGETGNTIYF.